These T cell receptor beta chains were read from a single sample in a study of long-term antiretroviral therapy in people with HIV. The table came from immunoSEQ multiplex PCR; TCRdb's copy has only in-frame clones and leaves some out. The sample lists more than 11,000 clones, around 82% occurring once. The sample consisted of unsorted PBMCs, taken 3.1 years after starting antiretroviral therapy. These receptors all come from a man aged 35-49 years with HIV. CDR3s include the opening cysteine and the closing phenylalanine or tryptophan. Size is stated for part of the rows, as once, few or many counts, or as a class when the clone is expanded.

size: few; V: TRBV5-1; CDR3: CASSWGSYVNTEAFF
size: NA; V: TRBV6-5; CDR3: CASRGPLANNEQFF
size: NA; V: TRBV7-9; CDR3: CASSSGAAGGADYTF
size: few; V: TRBV7-9; CDR3: CASSPRTGNEQYF
size: NA; V: TRBV19; CDR3: CASTPAPTNQPQHF
size: NA; V: TRBV10-3; CDR3: CATRDLAASYEQYF
size: NA; V: TRBV7-9; CDR3: CASSFEEGGADTQYF
size: NA; V: TRBV6-4; CDR3: CASRGPAGHRWFEQYF
size: once; V: TRBV13; CDR3: CASGRGGEQFF
size: NA; V: TRBV19; CDR3: CATAPGRSYEKLFF
size: NA; V: TRBV2; CDR3: CASRSGGIDEQYF
size: few; V: TRBV5-6; CDR3: CASSLWGTGTYEQYF
size: NA; V: TRBV30; CDR3: CAWSFGGSYNEQFF
size: NA; V: TRBV15; CDR3: CATSRTAGQLNQPQHF
size: NA; V: TRBV10-2; CDR3: CASSETSVADTQYF
size: NA; V: TRBV4-1; CDR3: CASSPQRLMNTEAFF
size: NA; V: TRBV5-4; CDR3: CASSLAGAAGDISGANVLTF
size: medium-sized; V: TRBV6-5; CDR3: CASSYQGYSGNTIYF
size: NA; V: TRBV11-2; CDR3: CASSLGANTEAFF
size: NA; V: TRBV4-2; CDR3: CASSQDRAGGYYGYTF
size: NA; V: TRBV27; CDR3: CASRTGGNGYTF
size: NA; V: TRBV7-2; CDR3: CASSWTSGVTDTQYF
size: NA; V: TRBV7-9; CDR3: CASSLEWAGESTDTQYF
size: NA; V: TRBV11-2; CDR3: CASSSRTGSGNTIYF
size: few; V: TRBV7-9; CDR3: CASSLENQPQHF
size: NA; V: TRBV11-2; CDR3: CASSLGDRVQETQYF
size: few; V: TRBV6-5; CDR3: CASRRTAADYGYTF
size: once; V: TRBV5-1; CDR3: CASSRQGEREKLFF
size: NA; V: TRBV10-2; CDR3: CASSEGGGDTDTQYF